This T cell receptor beta chain emerged from a study of T cell responses to AZD1222 COVID-19 vaccine. This CDR3 spans 13 amino acids. CDR1 is KGHSH and CDR2 is LQKENI in the germline V gene. V dropped 1 base and J dropped 4; count of bases not matched to a gene: 0. Some clones are missing from TCRdb's copy, which holds only in-frame ones; the method was immunoSEQ multiplex PCR. Counted here are some 100,000 clones, about 90% occurring once; the ten biggest clones make up 7.5%. Points on this clone: Its antigen is not identified.

Regarding the study as a whole: Seropositive AZD1222 recipients at baseline numbered only five to seven. Repertoires were obtained solely post-peak T cell response. Clonal diversity was possibly underestimated, and the donors were mostly white British, with more females. With two AZD1222 doses given, Spike-specific TCR breadth and depth both rose.

The TCR comes from an adult in good health. The rearrangement joins TRBV18 to TRBJ1-2; 7 bases are shared with TRBD1. The sample consisted of peripheral blood, taken on day 0 of AZD1222 vaccination. CDR3 sequence (DNA): TGTGCCAGCTCACCACAGGGGGCCTATGGCTACACCTTC. It encodes CASSPQGAYGYTF.